Listed below are T cell receptor beta chains from one sample, sequenced in a study of CD8 T cells in ankylosing spondylitis. TCRdb re-analysed the 5' RACE reads in MiXCR, keeping a single row per CDR3 protein. The table records about 840,000 distinct CDR3 sequences, approximately 10% of them present only once. Sequenced input: blood, either unsorted or a sorted T cell fraction (not recorded which). Source of these receptors: a male donor with ankylosing spondylitis. The CDR3 runs from the conserved cysteine through the conserved F or W. A D gene is named only where the DNA matches it firmly. Size tells how often a clone was seen (once, few, many) or the class of an expanded clone, and some rows leave it out.

v_gene	abundance	d_gene	j_gene	CDR3aa	CDR3nt
TRBV5-1	few	-	TRBJ2-5	CASSYLQGSETQYF	TGCGCCAGCAGCTACCTACAGGGATCAGAGACCCAGTACTTC
TRBV29-1	many	-	TRBJ2-1	CSVDRKDFYNEQFF	TGCAGCGTTGATCGTAAGGACTTTTACAATGAGCAGTTCTTC
TRBV7-2	few	-	TRBJ2-1	CASTPEGGSSYNEQFF	TGTGCCAGCACCCCGGAGGGGGGGAGCTCCTACAATGAGCAGTTCTTC
TRBV12-3/TRBV12-4	few	-	TRBJ1-5	CASSLDLSNQPQHF	TGTGCCAGCAGTCTCGACTTGAGCAATCAGCCCCAGCATTTT
TRBV25-1	-	-	TRBJ1-3	CASRVLSGDGNTIYF	TGTGCCAGCCGGGTCCTGAGTGGTGATGGAAACACCATATATTTT
TRBV7-9	-	-	TRBJ1-1	CASSRAGFEAFF	TGTGCCAGCAGTCGAGCGGGATTTGAAGCTTTCTTT
TRBV18	-	TRBD2	TRBJ2-3	CASSRLAESTDTQYF	TGTGCCAGCTCCCGACTAGCGGAGTCCACAGATACGCAGTATTTT
TRBV3-1	-	-	TRBJ1-2	CASSARAPETGYTF	TGTGCCAGCAGTGCAAGGGCCCCAGAGACCGGCTACACCTTC
TRBV7-2	few	-	TRBJ2-3	CASGITREDTQYF	TGTGCCAGCGGCATTACCAGGGAAGATACGCAGTATTTT
TRBV4-3	-	-	TRBJ1-2	CASSQDLPGYYGYTF	TGCGCCAGCAGCCAAGATCTACCCGGATACTATGGCTACACCTTC